The source of this T cell receptor beta chain is a study of Ad26.COV2.S vaccination and SARS-CoV-2 variants. Sample treatment: some 20 received Ad26.COV2.S at low or high dose, single or two shots; 5 received placebo; per-sample allocation not given. Day 63 following the first vaccine or placebo injection was when the samples were taken. Here immunoSEQ multiplex PCR was the method, and the copy in TCRdb shows in-frame clones only, minus some. This sample has over 200,000 clones, with approximately 87% found just once. Germline lookup yields CDR1 SGHNT and CDR2 YYREEE (reference sequence). The ends lost 4 bases at V and 4 bases at J; junction bases unmatched: 7. The CDR3 sequence is 15 residues long.

This chain joins TRBV5-4 and TRBJ2-2, with 7 nucleotides matching TRBD2. This specimen consisted of peripheral blood, obtained in a trial of Ad26.COV2.S vaccine versus placebo. This sequence originates from a person between 18 and 60 years old who received the Ad26.COV2.S COVID-19 vaccine or a placebo. The chain's CDR3 is CASSPPGGGTGELFF. The CDR3 nucleotides read TGTGCCAGCAGCCCTCCGGGAGGAGGCACCGGGGAGCTGTTTTTT.